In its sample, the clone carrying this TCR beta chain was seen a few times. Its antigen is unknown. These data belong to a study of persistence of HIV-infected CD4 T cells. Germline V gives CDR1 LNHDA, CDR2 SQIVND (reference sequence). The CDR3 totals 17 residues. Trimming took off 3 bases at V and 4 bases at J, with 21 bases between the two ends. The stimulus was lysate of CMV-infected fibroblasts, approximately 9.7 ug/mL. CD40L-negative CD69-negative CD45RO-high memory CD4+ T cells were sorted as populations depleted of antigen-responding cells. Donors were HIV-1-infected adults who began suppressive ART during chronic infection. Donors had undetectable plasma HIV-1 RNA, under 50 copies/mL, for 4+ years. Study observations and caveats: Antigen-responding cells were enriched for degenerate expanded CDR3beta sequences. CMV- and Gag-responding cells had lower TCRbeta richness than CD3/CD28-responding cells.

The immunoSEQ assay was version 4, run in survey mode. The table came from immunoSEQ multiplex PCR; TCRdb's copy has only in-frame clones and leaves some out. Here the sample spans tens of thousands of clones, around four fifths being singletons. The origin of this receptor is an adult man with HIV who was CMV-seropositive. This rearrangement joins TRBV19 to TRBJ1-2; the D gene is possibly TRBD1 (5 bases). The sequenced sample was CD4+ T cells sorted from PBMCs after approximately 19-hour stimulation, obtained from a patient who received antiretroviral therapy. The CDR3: CASSMPGTSNRFYGYTF. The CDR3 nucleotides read TGTGCCAGTAGTATGCCGGGGACCTCTAATAGGTTCTATGGCTACACCTTC.